This TCR beta chain emerged from a study of identifying expanded T cells in peripheral blood. The CDR3 is 14 residues long. CDR1 LNHNV and CDR2 YYDKDF come from the germline V gene (reference sequence). V gave up 3 bases and J gave up 4 bases; unmatched junction bases: 4. Here immunoSEQ multiplex PCR was the method, and the copy in TCRdb shows in-frame clones only, minus some. The profile covers tens of thousands of clones, with over 80% appearing a single time and around a fifth taken by the ten largest. This chain connects TRBV15 to TRBJ2-7; TRBD2 aligns across 9 bases. The source of this sequence is a person aged 18-70 years in good health. Sequencing input: blood. This chain's CDR3 is CATSRDSGSYEQYF. In nucleotides, the CDR3 is TGTGCCACCAGCAGGGATAGCGGGAGTTACGAGCAGTACTTC.